This T cell receptor (beta chain) was sequenced for a study of identifying expanded T cells in peripheral blood (dated by TCRdb to between 2019 and 2020). Notes on the research overall: Technical replicates were generated by sequencing separate aliquots of the same genomic DNA pool, with four replicates compared pairwise.

On the study overall, not on this receptor specifically: The authors expected biological variance in healthy repertoires might increase further over much longer intervals such as months to years. Between technical replicates the binomial model flagged 0.9 to 1.5 differentially abundant clones, whereas over roughly two weeks the binomial model flagged about 15 and over approximately four weeks approximately 20. Across all healthy-donor time intervals, the beta-binomial model significantly lowered both the number of clones called differentially abundant and the false-positive rate. Across all healthy donors, variance in clone template counts between roughly two-week samples was found to increase significantly with total template count.

Concerning this clone itself: Its binding antigen is unknown. No clone much larger than this one lies a single base away; base qualities are absent.

Taken from cysteine to phenylalanine, the CDR3 has 13 residues. The CDR3 DNA has 39 bases and is translated from base 1. V sheds 1 base and J sheds 1 base, leaving 5 bases between their ends. As encoded in the germline V gene, CDR1 is SGHRS while CDR2 is YFSETQ. No immune events such as infections were documented for the healthy donors during the collection period. Healthy-donor blood repertoires served as a training cohort to calibrate time-dependent variance in a beta-binomial model of T-cell clone differential abundance. The training cohort comprised ten or so healthy donors, 3 female and 7 male. The donors were between roughly 25 and 70 years old, with an average age of approximately 45 years. Whole blood was collected from each healthy donor at three time points spaced roughly two weeks apart and obtained from a commercial supplier. For immunosequencing, genomic DNA was extracted from unsorted whole blood.

The immunoSEQ Assay, which uses bias-controlled multiplex PCR amplification of genomic DNA, was used to profile TCRbeta CDR3 regions. The original pipeline was this. To quantify the absolute abundance of each unique TCRbeta CDR3 region, the sequences were collapsed and filtered. Differential abundance was tested with two models: a binomial (Fisher-equivalent) model and a beta-binomial model that adds time-dependent variance fitted from healthy donors. Any clone with fewer than 5 combined templates was excluded, and a clone was called differentially abundant if its Benjamini-Hochberg FDR was below 0.01. Beta-binomial variance was modeled as a function of total template count across the two samples using the form v = (b*log(k)+a)^2. The immuneACCESS repertoire file appears here via TCRdb, limited to in-frame rearrangements. These files lack a portion of the clones; in checked studies, under half of the deficit traces to unresolved V genes, and the cause of the others is not known. The D gene and trimming were derived from the DNA, and the V and J assignments and clone size from that table. Counted in this sample were tens of thousands of clones; 65% to 85% of them appeared once. About 19% of the sample belongs to the ten largest clones.

Input material: blood. The receptor's source is a person aged 18 to 75 in good health. The chain links TRBV5-1 with TRBJ2-5; the D gene is not confidently resolved. In nucleotides, the sequence is TGCGCCAGCAGCTTGTCCCCCCAAGAGACCCAGTACTTC. This codes for CASSLSPQETQYF. This CDR3, with the reference TRBV5-1 and TRBJ2-5 proteins standing in past its ends, gives the full variable domain KAGVTQTPRYLIKTRGQQVTLSCSPISGHRSVSWYQQTPGQGLQFLFEYFSETQRNKGNFPGRFSGRQFSNSRSEMNVSTLELGDSALYLCASSLSPQETQYFGPGTRLLVL.